The 23 T cell receptor beta chains below come from one sample, sequenced in a study of regulatory T cells in long-lasting Graves disease. Time point indicated: newly diagnosed GD, antithyroid drugs for less than 3 months. With RNA extracted from PBMCs as input, the TCR library was made. CDR3-region Arm-PCR and iRepertoire HTBI primers produced the TCR beta libraries. TCRdb reprocessed the multiplex PCR reads via MiXCR and lists one record per CDR3 protein. Counted here are a few hundred thousand distinct CDR3 sequences, 18% occurring once; the ten biggest clones make up 14%. In addition, the sample was reused for a study of T cells in Graves' hyperthyroidism and ophthalmopathy.

Material: peripheral blood mononuclear cells (PBMCs), obtained at new diagnosis, from a patient treated with antithyroid drugs. These TCRs come from a woman aged 25 to 39 with Graves disease.

The rearrangement links TRBV6-4 to TRBJ1-2, with no clear D. There are 14 residues in the CDR3. Looked up from germline, CDR1 is MRHNA and CDR2 is SNTAGT. V lost 5 bases and J 3 bases, leaving 13 bases between the germline ends. CDR3 residues: CASSPEEGYYGYTF. The CDR3 coding sequence is TGTGCCAGCAGTCCAGAGGAAGGGTACTATGGCTACACCTTC.

Ten or more counts support this clonotype. One junction end disagrees with the germline gene, perhaps due to a read error. J is TRBJ2-7 and V is TRBV6-1, with 10 nucleotides matching TRBD2. The CDR3 has 14 amino acids. The V gene's germline CDR1 is MNHNS and CDR2 SASEGT. Written as DNA, the CDR3 is TGTGCCAGCAGTGAAGCTCCAACCCCACTAGCGGGGTTCTTC. Translated, it gives CASSEAPTPLAGFF.

This clonotype was found a few times. This chain's CDR3 is CASSPISGGRNTEAFF. As DNA, the CDR3 is TGTGCCAGCAGCCCTATATCGGGGGGCAGGAACACTGAAGCTTTCTTT. This chain joins TRBV7-9 and TRBJ1-1, with a weak D call TRBD1 (6 bases). Germline V gives CDR1 SEHNR, CDR2 FQNEAQ (reference sequence). The CDR3 loop spans 16 amino acids. V lost 5 bases, J lost 1 base, and 17 bases lay in between.

This clonotype was recorded many times. The J gene is TRBJ1-6, the V gene TRBV9; D uncertain. The CDR3 length is 15 residues. With 0 bases removed from V and 10 bases from J, the gap between germline ends came to 14 bases. Germline CDR1 and CDR2: SGDLS and YYNGEE. The CDR3 loop is CASSVVDSPGSPLHF. CDR3 sequence (DNA): TGTGCCAGCAGCGTAGTCGACTCCCCCGGGTCACCCCTCCACTTT.

This clonotype was detected many times. The V gene is TRBV6-5, the J gene TRBJ1-5; D is possibly TRBD1 (6 bases). V was shortened by 2 bases and J by 6 bases, with 14 bases between the two germline ends. The CDR3 runs 15 residues. The germline V gene has CDR1 MNHEY and CDR2 SVGAGI. CDR3 region: CASSYGQFSVQPQHF. The CDR3 region has the DNA TGTGCCAGCAGTTACGGACAGTTTTCGGTTCAGCCCCAGCATTTT.

Concerning this clonotype itself: A far larger clone is one nucleotide away, so this likely arose from a read error. J is TRBJ1-1 and V is TRBV5-1; a weak D match, TRBD1 (5 bases). This CDR3 is 15 amino acids long. From germline, CDR1 is SGHRS and CDR2 YFSETQ. The CDR3 DNA sequence: TGTGCCAGCAGGAAAGAGGAGGGGTTTGGAGCTGAAGCTTTCTTT. Translated, it gives CASRKEEGFGAEAFF.

The V gene is TRBV6-5, the J gene TRBJ2-4; D gene unclear. V was trimmed by 0 bases and J by 2 bases, leaving 11 bases between them. This CDR3 has 16 amino acids. Germline V gene sequence: CDR1 MNHEY, CDR2 SVGAGI. The CDR3: CASSYSLAYSKNIQYF. As DNA, the CDR3 is TGTGCCAGCAGTTACTCGCTCGCATATTCCAAAAACATTCAGTACTTC.

This clonotype has a count of ten or more. This chain's CDR3 is CASSFSAGGETQYF. CDR3 bases: TGTGCCAGCAGCTTCTCAGCGGGGGGGGAGACCCAGTACTTC. The V and J genes are TRBV7-2 and TRBJ2-5; 10 bases are a match to TRBD2. Germline-derived CDR1 and CDR2 are SGHTA and FQGNSA. V shed 3 bases, J shed 5 bases, and the junction held 3 bases outside the gene matches. The CDR3 length is 14 residues.

This clonotype was detected ten times or more. The gene calls are TRBV5-1 and TRBJ1-2; D not certain. Germline V gives CDR1 SGHRS, CDR2 YFSETQ. V lost 0 bases to trimming and J lost 8 bases, with 20 bases between them. This CDR3 contains 16 residues. CDR3 bases: TGCGCCAGCAGCTTGGGGGTGGTCCCTAGCTTCGGCGGCTACACCTTC. As protein: CASSLGVVPSFGGYTF.

The chain links TRBV4-2 to TRBJ2-1, with TRBD2 matching over 13 bases. Germline V lookup: CDR1 LGHNA, CDR2 YNFKEQ. Trimming took 5 bases from V and 8 from J; bases not matched to a gene: 9. There are 16 residues in the CDR3. CDR3 residues: CASSNGGTSGEDEQFF. The CDR3 DNA is TGTGCCAGCAGCAATGGGGGGACTAGCGGGGAAGATGAGCAGTTCTTC.

A few counts support this clonotype. The chain uses TRBV12-5 and TRBJ1-6; D unresolved. Germline CDR1 and CDR2: LGHNT and FRNRAP. V dropped 0 bases and J dropped 2 bases, with 8 bases sitting between them. The CDR3 has 16 amino acids. The CDR3 sequence: CASGLVLAPYNSPLHF. CDR3 nucleotides: TGTGCTAGTGGTTTGGTACTAGCACCCTATAATTCACCCCTCCACTTT. Using reference TRBV12-5 and TRBJ1-6 for the parts outside the CDR3, the full variable domain is DARVTQTPRHKVTEMGQEVTMRCQPILGHNTVFWYRQTMMQGLELLAYFRNRAPLDDSGMPKDRFSAEMPDATLATLKIQPSEPRDSAVYFCASGLVLAPYNSPLHFGNGTRLTVT.

The rearrangement uses TRBV10-1 and TRBJ2-2; possibly TRBD2 for D (5 bases). The CDR3 consists of 14 residues. Germline values: CDR1 WNHNN, CDR2 SYGVQD (reference sequence). The ends were cut back, 4 bases at V and 7 bases at J, with 13 bases in the middle. The CDR3 protein is CASSGPASSGELFF. DNA for the CDR3: TGCGCCAGCAGTGGACCAGCTAGCAGCGGGGAGCTGTTTTTT.

This clonotype was detected ten times or more. This chain joins TRBV2 and TRBJ2-3; 9 nucleotides match TRBD1. With 4 bases clipped from V and 5 bases from J, the junction kept 7 bases outside the gene matches. The CDR3 length is 15 residues. CDR1 is SNHLY, CDR2 FYNNEI, per germline. The CDR3 DNA reads as TGTGCCAGCAGTGGTAACAGGGGGCTGAGAGATACGCAGTATTTT. Encoded protein: CASSGNRGLRDTQYF.

This clonotype has ten or more counts. The chain carries TRBV27 and TRBJ1-5; the match to TRBD1 covers 7 bases. Germline V gene lookup returns CDR1 MNHEY and CDR2 SMNVEV (reference sequence). The CDR3 runs 14 residues. The junction had 13 bases not matched to a gene; V was cut back by 6 bases and J by 11 bases. The CDR3: CASSGGTEILTQHF. As DNA, the CDR3 is TGTGCCAGCAGCGGGGGGACAGAAATTTTAACCCAGCATTTT.

The chain couples TRBV3-1 to TRBJ1-2; the match to TRBD1 covers 11 bases. Trimming took 4 bases from V and 3 from J; bases not matched to a gene: 7. Germline V gene lookup returns CDR1 LGHDT and CDR2 YNNKEL (reference sequence). The CDR3 extends over 16 amino acids. The CDR3 DNA follows: TGTGCCAGCAGCCCCGGACAGGGGGCGTCGGACTATGGCTACACCTTC. Its translation: CASSPGQGASDYGYTF.

This clonotype was seen repeatedly, ten times or more. V and J are TRBV6-2 or TRBV6-3 and TRBJ2-7; TRBD2 is a possible D gene (6 bases). CDR1 MNHEY and CDR2 SVGEGT come from the germline V gene. With 2 bases removed from V and 4 bases from J, the gap between germline ends came to 15 bases. CDR3 length equals 15 residues. In DNA, the CDR3 is TGTGCCAGCAGTTACGGGCGGGGCCACCGGTACGAGCAGTACTTC. Amino acid sequence: CASSYGRGHRYEQYF.

This clonotype came up many times. The chain recombines TRBV11-2 with TRBJ2-1; D gene ambiguous. This CDR3 region has 14 residues. The V and J ends lost 3 bases and 5 bases respectively, with 11 bases between them. CDR1 and CDR2 from the germline V gene are SGHAT and FQNNGV. CDR3 nucleotide sequence: TGTGCCAGCAGCTTCTTGGTGCAGCACAATGAGCAGTTCTTC. Translated, it gives CASSFLVQHNEQFF.

This clonotype was counted at least ten times. V usage is TRBV20-1 and J usage is TRBJ1-1; 9 bases agree with TRBD1. Germline V gene lookup returns CDR1 DFQATT and CDR2 SNEGSKA (reference sequence). There are 13 residues in the CDR3. The junction had 9 bases not matched to a gene; V was cut back by 6 bases and J by 7 bases. CDR3: CSATNRGQGEAFF. CDR3 nucleotides: TGCAGTGCCACAAACAGGGGGCAGGGTGAAGCTTTCTTT.

This clonotype was seen ten or more times. This chain uses TRBV18 with TRBJ2-1; D unclear. Trimming removed 4 bases from V and 7 bases from J, with 20 bases in between. Germline CDR1 is KGHSH and CDR2 is LQKENI. The CDR3 has 16 residues. CDR3 sequence: CASSHRAPLNGNEQFF. The CDR3 nucleotides are TGTGCCAGCTCACACCGGGCGCCGCTTAATGGAAATGAGCAGTTCTTC.

To note about this clonotype: A much larger clonotype is one base distant, so this may be a read error. This chain uses TRBV5-1 with TRBJ2-3, with unresolved D. The germline V gene encodes CDR1 SGHRS and CDR2 YFSETQ. Trimming took 0 bases from V and 6 from J, leaving 11 bases between them. The CDR3 sequence is 14 residues long. Written as DNA, the CDR3 is TGCGCCAGCAGCTTGGGACTTGGCAGGGATACGCAGTATTTT. Translated: CASSLGLGRDTQYF. The entire variable domain, with the rest obtained from reference TRBV5-1 and TRBJ2-3, is as follows: KAGVTQTPRYLIKTRGQQVTLSCSPISGHRSVSWYQQTPGQGLQFLFEYFSETQRNKGNFPGRFSGRQFSNSRSEMNVSTLELGDSALYLCASSLGLGRDTQYFGPGTRLTVL.

This clonotype came up a few times. J is TRBJ2-3 and V is TRBV19; D possibly corresponds to TRBD2 (5 bases). Per germline, CDR1 LNHDA and CDR2 SQIVND (reference sequence). Trimming took off 7 bases at V and 1 base at J, with 9 bases between the two ends. CDR3 length: 13 residues. CDR3 DNA: TGTGCCAGTATGGACTTGGGCACAGATACGCAGTATTTT. Encoded protein: CASMDLGTDTQYF.

This clonotype was recorded at least ten times. This chain links TRBV29-1 with TRBJ1-5; D unclear. The CDR3 spans 12 residues. Trimming pared 5 bases from V and 0 bases from J, leaving 5 bases between. Germline assignment: CDR1 SQVTM and CDR2 ANQGSEA. This CDR3 reads CSVRNSNQPQHF. CDR3 bases: TGCAGCGTTAGAAATAGCAATCAGCCCCAGCATTTT.

This clonotype was observed many times. This chain uses TRBV11-1 with TRBJ2-7, with D unclear. The germline gives CDR1 SGHAT, CDR2 FQDESV (reference sequence). The CDR3 spans 12 residues. V was trimmed by 5 bases and J by 4 bases, leaving 9 bases between them. This CDR3 reads CASSNPRYEQYF. The DNA for the CDR3 is TGTGCCAGCAGCAACCCCCGGTACGAGCAGTACTTC.